The clone carrying this T cell receptor beta chain was recorded only once. What it recognizes is unknown. This record comes from a study of cytomegalovirus exposure and HLA in healthy donors. Study findings and constraints: Most subjects' HLA-A and HLA-B alleles were reportedly predicted from TCR beta sequences.

Unrecorded immune exposure was likely among donors, who were nominally healthy when sampled. 13 Jbeta primers and 60 Vbeta primers were used for the PCR. Generated by immunoSEQ multiplex PCR, the TCRdb table keeps only in-frame clones and is missing some. Altogether some 140,000 clones are present, under 85% being singletons, with the ten largest covering approximately 0.97%. This CDR3 has 12 amino acids. Germline CDR1 reads GTSNPN; CDR2 reads SVGIG (reference sequence). V shed 0 bases and J shed 9 bases, with 9 bases lying between them. Sequencing was performed on PBMCs. The clonotype originates from a young man in good health and CMV-seronegative. The chain couples TRBV30 to TRBJ1-5; D remains ambiguous. The CDR3 sequence is CAWSVPSSPQHF. The CDR3 nucleotides are TGTGCCTGGAGTGTCCCCTCCTCGCCCCAGCATTTT.